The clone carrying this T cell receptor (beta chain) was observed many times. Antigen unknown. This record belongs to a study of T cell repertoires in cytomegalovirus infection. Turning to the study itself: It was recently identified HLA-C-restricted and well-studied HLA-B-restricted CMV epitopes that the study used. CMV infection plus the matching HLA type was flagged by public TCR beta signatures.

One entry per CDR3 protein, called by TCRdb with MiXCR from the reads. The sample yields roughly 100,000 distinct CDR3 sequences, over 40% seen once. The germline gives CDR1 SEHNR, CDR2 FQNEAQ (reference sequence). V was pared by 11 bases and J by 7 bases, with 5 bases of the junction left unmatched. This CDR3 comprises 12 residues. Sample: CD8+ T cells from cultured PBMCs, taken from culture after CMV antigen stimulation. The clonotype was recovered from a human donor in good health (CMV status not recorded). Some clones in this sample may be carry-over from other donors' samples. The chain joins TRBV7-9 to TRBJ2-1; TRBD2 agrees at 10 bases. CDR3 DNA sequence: TGTGCCTGGACAGCGGGGGGGAATGAGCAGTTCTTC. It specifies CAWTAGGNEQFF.